This T cell receptor (beta chain) was documented in a study of CD4 T cells in relation to SARS-CoV-2 and coronaviruses. This clone was picked up one time. Antigen: not known. Before the COVID-19 pandemic, during about 2011-2019, CD4+ T cells were taken from unexposed donors. After around nine days of culture, CD4+ T cells were isolated. Half the medium was replaced with IL-2 medium on days 3 and 7. Produced via immunoSEQ multiplex PCR; TCRdb's table is partial and in-frame only. The data contain 25,000 or so clones, just under 75% of them singletons. Germline CDR1 SGHTA, CDR2 FQGNSA. The CDR3 consists of 14 residues. Trimming removed 0 bases at V and 4 bases at J, with 9 bases between.

V usage is TRBV7-2 and J usage is TRBJ1-2; no reliable D call. The sample comprised CD4+ T cells from PBMCs, cultured in vitro. The TCR originated in a human donor in good health. CDR3 protein: CASSLAGRAYGYTF. The CDR3 DNA reads TGTGCCAGCAGCTTAGCCGGGAGGGCCTATGGCTACACCTTC.